What follows are 22 T cell receptor beta chains derived from one specimen sequenced in a study of regulatory T cells in long-lasting Graves disease. Noted time point: newly diagnosed GD, antithyroid drugs for less than 3 months. PBMC-derived RNA was used for the TCR library. CDR3 regions were amplified by Arm-PCR using iRepertoire HTBI primers to build TCR beta libraries. One entry per CDR3 protein, called by TCRdb with MiXCR from the multiplex PCR reads. Among about 470,000 distinct CDR3 sequences listed, about a sixth were seen once. The same data also contributed to another study, on T cells in Graves' hyperthyroidism and ophthalmopathy.

Sequencing used peripheral blood mononuclear cells (PBMCs), obtained at new diagnosis, from a patient treated with antithyroid drugs. These receptors came from a man aged 40-49 years with Graves disease.

This clonotype showed up many times. The rearrangement joins TRBV3-1 to TRBJ2-1, with D tentatively TRBD1 (6 bases). The germline V gene encodes CDR1 LGHDT and CDR2 YNNKEL (reference sequence). The CDR3 spans 13 residues. Trimming cost V 5 bases and J 8 bases, with 13 bases left between them. The CDR3: CASSRTATYEQFF. The CDR3 DNA sequence: TGTGCCAGCAGCAGGACAGCGACCTATGAGCAGTTCTTC.

This clonotype was observed at least ten times. The chain combines TRBV7-3 with TRBJ2-3; 11 bases map to TRBD2. Germline CDR1 is SGHTA and CDR2 is FQGTGA. This CDR3 is 13 amino acids long. V was clipped by 4 bases and J by 12 bases; unmatched bases: 6. CDR3 sequence: CASSSGTSGPQYF. In DNA form, the CDR3 reads TGTGCCAGCAGCTCGGGGACTAGCGGCCCCCAGTATTTT.

With regard to this clonotype: A read error is possible here, since a much larger clone lies one base away. The V gene is TRBV30, the J gene TRBJ1-5; D not resolved. Germline values: CDR1 GTSNPN, CDR2 SVGIG (reference sequence). The CDR3 runs 13 residues. The CDR3, as DNA: TGTGCCTGGAGTATGGGAGTCAATCGGCCCCAGCATTTT. It translates to CAWSMGVNRPQHF.

This clonotype was counted many times. The gene calls are TRBV28 and TRBJ2-1, with D perhaps TRBD1 (6 bases). There are 14 residues in the CDR3. From germline, CDR1 is MDHEN and CDR2 SYDVKM. Trimming removed 1 base from V and 9 bases from J, with 13 bases in between. In DNA, the CDR3 is TGTGCCAGCAGTTTATTCTCGACAGGTACTGAGCAGTTCTTC. Encoded protein: CASSLFSTGTEQFF.

A few counts support this clonotype. The chain is built from TRBV6-1 and TRBJ2-1; D not resolved. CDR3 length equals 13 residues. V lost 4 bases and J lost 9, with 13 bases in between. Germline CDR1 and CDR2: MNHNS and SASEGT. The CDR3 sequence is CASSGRNFGEQFF. In DNA form, the CDR3 reads TGTGCCAGCAGTGGCCGGAACTTCGGTGAGCAGTTCTTC.

In its sample, this clonotype was seen a few times. V is TRBV27 and J is TRBJ2-1; tentatively, D is TRBD1 or TRBD2 (6 bases each). V was shortened by 4 bases and J by 3 bases, with 10 bases between the two germline ends. Germline V gene sequence: CDR1 MNHEY, CDR2 SMNVEV (reference sequence). This CDR3 comprises 14 residues. CDR3 in amino acids: CASSSGDNYNEQFF. CDR3 nucleotide sequence: TGTGCCAGCAGTTCGGGGGACAACTACAATGAGCAGTTCTTC.

This clonotype was found a few times. The J gene is TRBJ2-7, the V gene TRBV5-1, with D perhaps TRBD1 or TRBD2 (5 bases each). CDR3 size: 15 residues. Trimming shortened V by 0 bases and J by 1 base, and 11 bases separated the two germline ends. Germline V gene sequence: CDR1 SGHRS, CDR2 YFSETQ. The CDR3 loop reads CASSLDGTKSYEQYF. The CDR3 region has the DNA TGCGCCAGCAGCTTGGACGGGACCAAATCCTACGAGCAGTACTTC.

This clonotype was recorded at least ten times. The chain links TRBV4-1 to TRBJ1-4; D uncertain. V was trimmed by 4 bases and J by 0 bases, leaving 6 bases between them. In germline, CDR1 is MGHRA, CDR2 YSYEKL. The length of the CDR3 is 14 residues. In DNA form, the CDR3 reads TGCGCCAGCAGCCCTGATGCAACTAATGAAAAACTGTTTTTT. Its protein is CASSPDATNEKLFF.

J is TRBJ2-7 and V is TRBV5-1, with D perhaps TRBD2 (6 bases). Trimming cost V 1 base and J 2 bases, with 13 bases left between them. CDR3 length: 15 residues. Germline CDR1 SGHRS, CDR2 YFSETQ. CDR3 protein: CASSLLDGGTYEQYF. The CDR3 DNA is TGCGCCAGCAGCTTGCTGGACGGGGGTACCTACGAGCAGTACTTC.

Ten or more counts support this clonotype. The chain is built from TRBV11-2 and TRBJ2-7; tentatively, D is TRBD1 or TRBD2 (6 bases each). The CDR3 runs to 14 residues. Trimming removed 1 base at V and 6 bases at J, with 13 bases between. Germline assignment: CDR1 SGHAT and CDR2 FQNNGV. DNA of the CDR3: TGTGCCAGCAGCTTAGTAGGGGGGCGCGGCGAGCAGTACTTC. Translation: CASSLVGGRGEQYF.

V is TRBV11-2 and J is TRBJ2-3; 11 bases align to TRBD2. J gave up 3 bases and V 1 base, and 6 bases lay outside the gene matches. The CDR3 extends over 17 amino acids. The germline CDR1 and CDR2 sequences are SGHAT and FQNNGV. CDR3 amino acids: CASSLVVSSGRTDTQYF. The CDR3 nucleotides are TGTGCCAGCAGCTTAGTGGTTTCTAGCGGGAGGACAGATACGCAGTATTTT.

This clonotype was observed at least ten times. The chain combines TRBV27 with TRBJ2-7; 9 nucleotides agree with TRBD1. With 7 bases clipped from V and 5 bases from J, the junction kept 9 bases outside the gene matches. The CDR3 contains 14 residues. CDR1 and CDR2 (germline): MNHEY, SMNVEV (reference sequence). The CDR3 DNA is TGTGCCAGCACACGACAGGGGGAAGGAAACGAGCAGTACTTC. This translates into CASTRQGEGNEQYF.

This clonotype was detected ten times or more. The V call is TRBV2, the J call TRBJ2-5, with TRBD2 as a possible D gene (6 bases). The V end was cut by 8 bases, the J end by 4 bases, with 14 bases between. The germline gives CDR1 SNHLY, CDR2 FYNNEI. The CDR3 has 13 residues. The CDR3 loop is CASGRRAGETQYF. CDR3 coding DNA: TGTGCCAGCGGCAGGAGGGCCGGAGAGACCCAGTACTTC.

This clonotype was seen ten or more times. The chain has TRBV12-3 or TRBV12-4 and TRBJ2-3, with 7 positions matching TRBD1. The V gene end was trimmed by 5 bases and the J gene end by 0 bases; junction bases not matched to a gene: 11. The CDR3 is made up of 17 amino acids. This CDR3 reads CASSPGQLKSSTDTQYF. DNA for the CDR3: TGTGCCAGCAGTCCGGGACAGCTAAAGTCTAGCACAGATACGCAGTATTTT.

This clonotype has a count of ten or more. V is TRBV5-1 and J is TRBJ2-3; D is uncertain. V lost 0 bases and J 4 bases, leaving 9 bases between the germline ends. CDR3 length: 14 amino acids. CDR1 and CDR2 from the germline V gene are SGHRS and YFSETQ. The CDR3 DNA reads TGCGCCAGCAGCTTGGCGTGGGCCCCAGATACGCAGTATTTT. Translation gives CASSLAWAPDTQYF.

This clonotype has ten or more counts. The genes are TRBV2 and TRBJ2-7; 10 bases agree with TRBD1. CDR3 length: 13 residues. Germline V gene lookup returns CDR1 SNHLY and CDR2 FYNNEI. The V segment lost 5 bases and the J segment 6 bases; nucleotides outside the gene matches: 4. This CDR3 reads CASSPGQGFEQYF. The CDR3 DNA sequence: TGTGCCAGCAGTCCGGGACAGGGGTTCGAGCAGTACTTC.

This clonotype occurred many times. The gene calls are TRBV11-1 and TRBJ2-1; 8 nucleotides match TRBD2. CDR3 length: 14 residues. J was trimmed by 7 bases and V by 3 bases; bases with no gene match: 5. Per the germline V gene, CDR1 is SGHAT and CDR2 is FQDESV (reference sequence). As DNA, the CDR3 is TGTGCCAGCAGCTTGCGGGGGGCCCTGAATGAGCAGTTCTTC. Amino acids: CASSLRGALNEQFF.

This clonotype was seen at least ten times. The gene calls are TRBV6-1 and TRBJ1-6; no definite D call. CDR1 MNHNS and CDR2 SASEGT come from the germline V gene. This CDR3 region has 15 residues. The V end lost 3 bases, the J end lost 6 bases, and 12 bases lay between the germline ends. The CDR3 sequence: CASSDKGRGNSPLHF. The CDR3 region has the DNA TGTGCCAGCAGTGATAAGGGTCGGGGTAATTCACCCCTCCACTTT.

This sequence joins TRBV6-9 and TRBJ1-4; no clear D gene. The CDR3 length is 15 residues. CDR1 MNHGY and CDR2 SVAAGI come from the germline V gene. The V gene lost 4 bases and the J gene lost 3 bases, with 12 bases spanning the gap. In DNA form, the CDR3 reads TGTGCCAGCAGTTTCCTAGGGCCGCCTAATGAAAAACTGTTTTTT. Translation: CASSFLGPPNEKLFF.

The J gene is TRBJ2-2, the V gene TRBV7-9; 7 nucleotides match TRBD1. CDR1 is SEHNR and CDR2 is FQNEAQ in the germline V gene (reference sequence). V lost 1 base to trimming and J lost 4 bases; unmatched junction nucleotides: 3. This CDR3 region has 15 residues. The CDR3 loop reads CASSLVGQSTGELFF. The CDR3 DNA sequence: TGTGCCAGCAGCTTAGTGGGACAGAGCACCGGGGAGCTGTTTTTT.

This clonotype has at least ten counts. The genes are TRBV12-3 or TRBV12-4 and TRBJ2-7; 9 positions match TRBD1. J lost 3 bases, V lost 4 bases, and 4 bases had no gene match. CDR3 size: 14 residues. CDR3 in DNA: TGTGCCAGCAGTTCGACAGGGGGTATCTACGAGCAGTACTTC. It codes for CASSSTGGIYEQYF.

The chain employs TRBV3-1 and TRBJ2-2; the match to TRBD2 covers 13 bases. The CDR3 runs 16 residues. V was clipped by 4 bases and J by 6 bases; unmatched bases: 5. CDR1 is LGHDT and CDR2 is YNNKEL in the germline V gene (reference sequence). The CDR3 loop is CASSRTSGRSAGELFF. DNA of the CDR3: TGTGCCAGCAGCCGGACTAGCGGGAGATCGGCCGGGGAGCTGTTTTTT. The full variable domain, rest sourced from reference TRBV3-1 and TRBJ2-2, is DTAVSQTPKYLVTQMGNDKSIKCEQNLGHDTMYWYKQDSKKFLKIMFSYNNKELIINETVPNRFSPKSPDKAHLNLHINSLELGDSAVYFCASSRTSGRSAGELFFGEGSRLTVL.